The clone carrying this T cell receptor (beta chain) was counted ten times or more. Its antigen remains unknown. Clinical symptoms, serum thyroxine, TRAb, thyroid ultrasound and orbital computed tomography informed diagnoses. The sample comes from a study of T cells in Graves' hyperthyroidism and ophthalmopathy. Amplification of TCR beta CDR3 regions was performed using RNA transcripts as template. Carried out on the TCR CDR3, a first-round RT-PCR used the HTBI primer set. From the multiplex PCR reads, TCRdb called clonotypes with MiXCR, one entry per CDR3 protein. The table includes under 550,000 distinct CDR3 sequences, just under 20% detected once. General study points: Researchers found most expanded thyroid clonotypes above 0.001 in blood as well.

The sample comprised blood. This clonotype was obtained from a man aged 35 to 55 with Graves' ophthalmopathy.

The CDR3 region is CASSVRGPDEQYF. CDR3 DNA: TGTGCCAGCAGTGTCAGAGGACCCGACGAGCAGTACTTC. This chain joins TRBV2 and TRBJ2-7, with D hard to call. The V gene's germline CDR1 is SNHLY and CDR2 FYNNEI. The CDR3 extends over 13 amino acids. V shed 4 bases and J shed 5 bases, with 12 bases lying between them.